The clone carrying this T cell receptor beta chain was seen just once. This sample was taken from a study of shared clonotypes between healthy human individuals. The method was immunoSEQ multiplex PCR; TCRdb's version includes in-frame clones alone and lacks a portion of them. The sample shows some 200,000 clones, 60% to 75% of them seen only once. All participating donors were Caucasian adults from Nashville, Tennessee. The CDR3 covers 13 residues. V was pared by 5 bases and J by 4 bases, with 11 bases between. Germline values: CDR1 MNHEY, CDR2 SMNVEV (reference sequence). The chain joins TRBV27 to TRBJ2-5, with D perhaps matching TRBD1 or TRBD2 (5 bases each). Material for sequencing was memory CD4+ T cells sorted from blood. Subset noted: CD45RA-negative fraction. The TCR sequence derives from a man aged 25-45 years in good health. DNA of the CDR3: TGTGCCAGCAGTCCCGGGGCGCGAGAGACCCAGTACTTC. As protein: CASSPGARETQYF.